A selection of T cell receptor beta chains follows, all from one sample in a study of blood T cells in healthy people across ages. Each CDR3 protein gets one entry after TCRdb re-called the 5' RACE reads with MiXCR. The data hold roughly 800,000 distinct CDR3 sequences, with under 40% observed a single time. Sequenced: blood. Source of these receptors: a man aged 18 to 29 in good health. The CDR3 runs from the conserved cysteine through the conserved F or W. D genes are given only for firm matches. Size values are once, few and many counts, or a class for expanded clones, and some rows have none.

TRBV7-2	-	-	TRBJ2-1	TGTGCCAGCAGCGTTCGCGGGGCGGCTGAGCAGTTCTTC	CASSVRGAAEQFF
TRBV12-3/TRBV12-4	once	TRBD1	TRBJ2-3	TGTGCCAGTAGGTGGGGACAGAGAGCAGATGTGCAGTATTTT	CASRWGQRADVQYF
TRBV9	few	-	TRBJ1-2	TGTGCCAGCAGCGGGGCACCGACTTCTAACTATGGCTACACCTTC	CASSGAPTSNYGYTF
TRBV20-1	few	-	TRBJ1-1	TGCAGTGCTAGATCTGGATACGGGGGCACTGAAGCTTTCTTT	CSARSGYGGTEAFF
TRBV4-3	-	-	TRBJ1-3	TGCGCCAGCAGCCCGGCGGGGGGTAGTAGCTCTGGAAACACCATATATTTT	CASSPAGGSSSGNTIYF
TRBV7-3	once	TRBD1	TRBJ2-5	TGTGCCAGCAGCGACAGGGGGCGATTAGGAAATGAGCAGTACTTC	CASSDRGRLGNEQYF
TRBV20-1	-	TRBD2	TRBJ2-5	TGCAGTGCTAGAGATCCTAGCGGGGGGGGCGAGACCCAGTACTTC	CSARDPSGGGETQYF
TRBV18	-	-	TRBJ2-7	TGTGCCAGCTCACCCTCGACACGGGAGCAGTACTTC	CASSPSTREQYF
TRBV21-1	-	-	TRBJ1-5	TGTGCCAGCACCCCCTTGGGCAGACAGCCCCAGCATTTT	CASTPLGRQPQHF
TRBV7-9	-	TRBD2	TRBJ2-3	TGTGCCAGCAGCTTTCAACCTCTAGCGGGGGTCACAGATACGCAGTATTTT	CASSFQPLAGVTDTQYF
TRBV3-1	-	TRBD1	TRBJ2-7	TGTGCCAGCAGCCAAGATTGGGACAGCTACGAGCAGTACTTC	CASSQDWDSYEQYF
TRBV5-1	many	-	TRBJ2-4	TGCGCCAGCAGCTTGGCCCAGCCGGACGGCATTCAGTACTTC	CASSLAQPDGIQYF
TRBV6-2/TRBV6-3	-	-	TRBJ1-5	TGTGCCAGCAGTTACATACCAGGGAGTACGCGCAATCAGCCCCAGCATTTT	CASSYIPGSTRNQPQHF
TRBV2	few	TRBD1	TRBJ2-7	TGTGCCAGCTCGTCCCGGGACAGGGGACAATTTTCCTACGAGCAGTACTTC	CASSSRDRGQFSYEQYF
TRBV9	-	TRBD1	TRBJ1-6	TGTGCCAGCAGCAGAACAGGGGGCTCGTCCTATAATTCACCCCTCCACTTT	CASSRTGGSSYNSPLHF
TRBV7-2	few	-	TRBJ2-3	TGTGCCAGCAGCTTAGCGCAAGGATCCACAGATACGCAGTATTTT	CASSLAQGSTDTQYF
TRBV7-2	many	TRBD1	TRBJ2-7	TGTGCCAGCAGCCCCGGGACAGGGCACTACGAGCAGTACTTC	CASSPGTGHYEQYF
TRBV30	-	-	TRBJ2-7	TGTGCCTGGAGTGTGTCACCCAACTCCTACGAGCAGTACTTC	CAWSVSPNSYEQYF
TRBV7-2	many	TRBD1	TRBJ1-2	TGTGCCAGCAGCTTATCTCCGGACAGGACTAACTATGGCTACACCTTC	CASSLSPDRTNYGYTF
TRBV27	few	-	TRBJ1-2	TGTGCCAGCAGTCCCGGGACGTCCAGGGGCTACACCTTC	CASSPGTSRGYTF
TRBV7-2	few	-	TRBJ1-1	TGTGCCAGCAGCTTAGTTACGGCGGTGAACACTGAAGCTTTCTTT	CASSLVTAVNTEAFF
TRBV5-1	-	-	TRBJ1-5	TGCGCCAGCAGCTTGGTTCCGGGGGAGTATAGCAATCAGCCCCAGCATTTT	CASSLVPGEYSNQPQHF
TRBV11-1	once	TRBD2	TRBJ2-2	TGTGCCAGCAGCCATCCGGGACACCGGGGACTAGCGGGAGCCAACACCGGGGAGCTGTTTTTT	CASSHPGHRGLAGANTGELFF
TRBV4-3	-	-	TRBJ2-4	TGCGCCAGCAGCCGAGACCGCCAGGGCAGGGCCATTCAGTACTTC	CASSRDRQGRAIQYF
TRBV12-3/TRBV12-4	-	-	TRBJ2-7	TGTGCCATCAGTTTAACCCAGGACAAGTACTTC	CAISLTQDKYF
TRBV12-3/TRBV12-4	-	TRBD2	TRBJ2-1	TGTGCCAGCAGTGACTATAGCGGGGGAACTACAATTGAGCAGTTCTTC	CASSDYSGGTTIEQFF
TRBV6-2/TRBV6-3	-	-	TRBJ2-1	TGTGCCAGCAGTTACGAGGCGGGGAGCTCCTGCAATGAGCAGTTCTTC	CASSYEAGSSCNEQFF
TRBV7-2	-	-	TRBJ1-1	TGTGCCAGCAGCTTAGCGTCCTTGAGGACTGAAGCTTTCTTT	CASSLASLRTEAFF
TRBV6-2/TRBV6-3	-	-	TRBJ2-7	TGTGCCAGCAGTCCACCAGTCCGACAGAGCTCCTACAATGAGCAGTACTTC	CASSPPVRQSSYNEQYF
TRBV6-6	few	-	TRBJ1-2	TGTGCCAGCAGTGCCCGGGGGGCGGATGGCTACACCTTC	CASSARGADGYTF
TRBV4-3	-	-	TRBJ2-5	TGCGCCAGCAGCCCGGACAGCGGCGGGGAAGAGACCCAGTACTTC	CASSPDSGGEETQYF
TRBV5-1	-	TRBD2	TRBJ2-5	TGCGCCAGCACGAGGAGCGGGGGAAGCCAAGAGACCCAGTACTTC	CASTRSGGSQETQYF
TRBV9	-	TRBD1	TRBJ2-1	TGTGCCAGCGGGGGGACAGGGAGAAGTGAGCAGTTCTTC	CASGGTGRSEQFF
TRBV12-3/TRBV12-4	-	-	TRBJ2-7	TGTGCCAGCAGTTTATGGGGGAGCTCCTACAATGAGCAGTACTTC	CASSLWGSSYNEQYF
TRBV7-8	once	-	TRBJ2-7	TGTGCCAGCAGCTCCGGGGACGGCGAAAATGAGCAGTACTTC	CASSSGDGENEQYF
TRBV9	few	TRBD1	TRBJ1-4	TGTGCCAGCAGCGGGGGACAGCTTTCAACTAATGAAAAACTGTTTTTT	CASSGGQLSTNEKLFF
TRBV7-9	-	-	TRBJ1-1	TGTACCAGCAGCCCTCTGGGGGTACAGGGCAACACTGAAGCTTTCTTT	CTSSPLGVQGNTEAFF
TRBV27	-	-	TRBJ2-1	TGTGCCAGCAGTTTGGAAAAGCGGGATGAGCAGTTCTTC	CASSLEKRDEQFF
TRBV27	-	TRBD1	TRBJ2-1	TGTGCCAGCATCGGGACAGGAAGCTTTGAGCAGTTCTTC	CASIGTGSFEQFF
TRBV5-1	few	TRBD2	TRBJ2-7	TGCGCCAGCAGCTTTGGGACTAACTCCTACGAGCAGTACTTC	CASSFGTNSYEQYF
TRBV7-9	many	-	TRBJ2-5	TGTGCCAGCAGCTTGGTCCAGATACAAGAGACCCAGTACTTC	CASSLVQIQETQYF
TRBV27	-	-	TRBJ2-7	TGTGCCAGCAGTTTATTGGGCCCGGACGAGCAGTACTTC	CASSLLGPDEQYF
TRBV12-3/TRBV12-4	once	-	TRBJ1-4	TGTGCCAGCAGTTTGAGGGCAGATGAAAAACTGTTTTTT	CASSLRADEKLFF
TRBV11-1	-	TRBD1	TRBJ1-6	TGTGCCAGCAGCTTAGTTCGGGACAGGCGATCACCCCTCCACTTT	CASSLVRDRRSPLHF
TRBV29-1	-	-	TRBJ2-7	TGCAGCCTTGGGTTTGCAGATTCCTACAATGAGCAGTACTTC	CSLGFADSYNEQYF
TRBV7-2	-	-	TRBJ2-3	TGTGCCGGCAGCCCTAGTCAGGGGCTCACAGATACGCAGTATTTT	CAGSPSQGLTDTQYF
TRBV7-9	-	TRBD1	TRBJ2-3	TGTGTCAGCAGCTCTAACGTCGACAGGGACACAGGTACGCAGTATTTT	CVSSSNVDRDTGTQYF
TRBV20-1	-	-	TRBJ2-7	TGCAGTGCTGTAAGGGGGGACACTTTCTACAATGAGCAGTACTTC	CSAVRGDTFYNEQYF
TRBV25-1	many	TRBD1	TRBJ1-2	TGTGCCAGCAGTGACACCGGGACAGGGAAGAATGGCTACACCTTC	CASSDTGTGKNGYTF
TRBV12-3/TRBV12-4	many	-	TRBJ2-5	TGTGCCAGCAGTTTCGGACAGGGAGGGCCGGAGACCCAGTACTTC	CASSFGQGGPETQYF
TRBV9	-	TRBD2	TRBJ2-1	TGTGCCAGCAGCGTAACCAGGGAGGGGTCCTACAATGAGCAGTTCTTC	CASSVTREGSYNEQFF
TRBV12-3/TRBV12-4	few	TRBD1	TRBJ2-4	TGTGCCAGCAGCCTTCGACAGGGGGGGAGCATTCAGTACTTC	CASSLRQGGSIQYF
TRBV9	few	TRBD1	TRBJ1-2	TGTGCCAGCAGCGAGGGGGCACAGGGATTTTACGGCTACACCTTC	CASSEGAQGFYGYTF
TRBV6-2/TRBV6-3	-	-	TRBJ2-6	TGTGCCAGCAGTTCGGCCCACTCTGGGGCCAACGTCCTGACTTTC	CASSSAHSGANVLTF
TRBV10-3	-	TRBD2	TRBJ2-3	TGTGCCATCAAGGGGCGGGGGAGCACAGATACGCAGTATTTT	CAIKGRGSTDTQYF
TRBV6-6	-	TRBD1	TRBJ1-6	TGTGCCAGCAGCCCTCGAACAGGGGCCAATTCACCCCTCCACTTT	CASSPRTGANSPLHF
TRBV5-1	few	TRBD1	TRBJ2-1	TGCGCCTCCAGGAACAGGGGAGTTTCCTACAATGAGCAGTTCTTC	CASRNRGVSYNEQFF
TRBV5-5	-	-	TRBJ2-5	TGTGCCAGCAGCTTGGATGAGGGGCAGGTGTTCGAGACCCAGTACTTC	CASSLDEGQVFETQYF
TRBV9	few	TRBD1	TRBJ1-6	TGTGCCAGCAGCGCTTCGGGGACAGTTGATTCACCCCTCCACTTT	CASSASGTVDSPLHF